This T cell receptor beta chain is drawn from a study of early T cells in non-severe SARS-CoV-2 infection. Study in general: Bulk RNA taken from unsorted whole blood was sequenced, leaving chains unpaired.

The germline V gene encodes CDR1 MNHNS and CDR2 SASEGT. The V and J ends lost 6 bases and 6 bases, in that order; junction bases with no gene match: 10. The CDR3 has 16 amino acids. This clonotype appeared a few times. Attached unique molecular identifiers marked individual cDNA molecules. TCRdb reprocessed the 5' RACE reads with MiXCR, giving one entry per CDR3 protein. The data hold around 58,000 distinct CDR3 sequences, with 7.7% observed a single time. The origin of this receptor is an adult who was a healthcare worker with PCR-confirmed SARS-CoV-2 infection or an uninfected control (not recorded which). V gene TRBV6-1 combines with J gene TRBJ2-1; 11 nucleotides align to TRBD2. The sequenced sample was whole blood, obtained at baseline. CDR3 residues: CASSLAGGPLPNEQFF. In nucleotides, the CDR3 is TGTGCCAGCAGCCTAGCGGGAGGACCCCTCCCCAATGAGCAGTTCTTC.